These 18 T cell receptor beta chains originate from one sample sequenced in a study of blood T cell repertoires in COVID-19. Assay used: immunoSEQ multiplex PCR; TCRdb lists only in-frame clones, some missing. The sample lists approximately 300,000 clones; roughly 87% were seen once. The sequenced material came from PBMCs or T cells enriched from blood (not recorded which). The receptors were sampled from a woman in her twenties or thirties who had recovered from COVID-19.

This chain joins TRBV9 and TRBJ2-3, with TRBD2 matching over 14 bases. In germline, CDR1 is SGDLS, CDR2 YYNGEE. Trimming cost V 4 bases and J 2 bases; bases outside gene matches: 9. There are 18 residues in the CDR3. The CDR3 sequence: CASSPRTSGGIFTDTQYF. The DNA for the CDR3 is TGTGCCAGCAGCCCGCGGACTAGCGGGGGGATTTTCACAGATACGCAGTATTTT.

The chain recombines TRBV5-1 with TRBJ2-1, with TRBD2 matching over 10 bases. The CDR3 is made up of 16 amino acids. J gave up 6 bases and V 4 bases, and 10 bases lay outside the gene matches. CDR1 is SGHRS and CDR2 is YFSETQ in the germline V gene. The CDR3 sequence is CASSKSGGAIGNEQFF. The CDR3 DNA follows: TGCGCCAGCAGCAAGAGCGGGGGGGCTATCGGCAATGAGCAGTTCTTC.

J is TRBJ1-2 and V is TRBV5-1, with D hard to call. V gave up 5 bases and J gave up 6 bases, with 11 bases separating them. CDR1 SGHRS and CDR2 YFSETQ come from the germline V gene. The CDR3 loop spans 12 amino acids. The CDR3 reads CASSSPPDGYTF. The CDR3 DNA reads TGCGCCAGCAGTTCTCCCCCTGATGGCTACACCTTC.

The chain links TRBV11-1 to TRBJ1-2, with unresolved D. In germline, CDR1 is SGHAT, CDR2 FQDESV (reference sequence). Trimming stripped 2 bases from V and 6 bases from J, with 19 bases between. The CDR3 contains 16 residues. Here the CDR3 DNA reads TGTGCCAGCAGCTTATCGGTGAGACACGGCGAAAATGGCTACACCTTC. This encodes CASSLSVRHGENGYTF.

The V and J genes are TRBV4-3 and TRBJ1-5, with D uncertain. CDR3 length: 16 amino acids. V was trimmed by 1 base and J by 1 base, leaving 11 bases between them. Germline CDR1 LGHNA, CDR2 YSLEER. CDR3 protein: CASSQGLTSSNQPQHF. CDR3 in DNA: TGCGCCAGCAGCCAAGGGTTGACATCAAGCAATCAGCCCCAGCATTTT.

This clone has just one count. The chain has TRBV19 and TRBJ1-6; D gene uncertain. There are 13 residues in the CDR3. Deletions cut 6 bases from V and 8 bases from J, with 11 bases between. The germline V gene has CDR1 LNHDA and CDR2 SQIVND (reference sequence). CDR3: CASSSSRDSPLHF. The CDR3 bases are TGTGCCAGTAGCTCATCGAGAGATTCACCCCTCCACTTT.

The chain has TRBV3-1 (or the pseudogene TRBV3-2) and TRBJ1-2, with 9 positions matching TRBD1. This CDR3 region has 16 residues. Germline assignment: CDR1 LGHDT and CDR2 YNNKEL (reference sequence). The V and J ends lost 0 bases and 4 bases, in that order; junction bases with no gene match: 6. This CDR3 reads CASSQDVQGASYGYTF. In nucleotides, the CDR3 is TGTGCCAGCAGCCAAGACGTACAGGGGGCCTCCTATGGCTACACCTTC.

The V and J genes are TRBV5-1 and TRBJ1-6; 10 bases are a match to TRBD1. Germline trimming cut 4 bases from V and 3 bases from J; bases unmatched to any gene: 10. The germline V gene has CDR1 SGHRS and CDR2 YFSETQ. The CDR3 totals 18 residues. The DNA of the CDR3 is TGCGCCAGCAGCCCGGGGGGGACAGGGGCCTACTATAATTCACCCCTCCACTTT. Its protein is CASSPGGTGAYYNSPLHF.

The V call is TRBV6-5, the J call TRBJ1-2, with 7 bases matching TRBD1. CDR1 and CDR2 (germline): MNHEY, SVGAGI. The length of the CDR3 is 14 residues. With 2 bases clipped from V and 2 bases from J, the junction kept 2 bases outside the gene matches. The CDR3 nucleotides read TGTGCCAGCAGTTACCTGGGACAGAACTATGGCTACACCTTC. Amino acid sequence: CASSYLGQNYGYTF.

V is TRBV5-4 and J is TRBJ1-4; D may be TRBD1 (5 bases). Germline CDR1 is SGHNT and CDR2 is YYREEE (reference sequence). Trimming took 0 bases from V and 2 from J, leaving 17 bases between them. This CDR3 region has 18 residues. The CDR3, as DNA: TGTGCCAGCAGCTTGGCGCAGGGTGGAAGGGGTACTAATGAAAAACTGTTTTTT. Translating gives CASSLAQGGRGTNEKLFF.

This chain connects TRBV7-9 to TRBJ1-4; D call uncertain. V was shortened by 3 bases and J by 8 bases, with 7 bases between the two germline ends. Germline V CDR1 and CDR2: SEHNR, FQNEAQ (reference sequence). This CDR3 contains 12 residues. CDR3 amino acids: CASSLLEEKLFF. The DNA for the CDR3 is TGTGCCAGCAGCTTGTTGGAGGAAAAACTGTTTTTT.

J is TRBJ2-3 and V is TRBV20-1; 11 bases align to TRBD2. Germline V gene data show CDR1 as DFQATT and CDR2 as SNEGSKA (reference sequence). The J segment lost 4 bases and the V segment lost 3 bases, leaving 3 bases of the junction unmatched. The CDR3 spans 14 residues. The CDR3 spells CSASPLAGADTQYF. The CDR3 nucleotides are TGCAGTGCTAGTCCACTAGCGGGGGCAGATACGCAGTATTTT.

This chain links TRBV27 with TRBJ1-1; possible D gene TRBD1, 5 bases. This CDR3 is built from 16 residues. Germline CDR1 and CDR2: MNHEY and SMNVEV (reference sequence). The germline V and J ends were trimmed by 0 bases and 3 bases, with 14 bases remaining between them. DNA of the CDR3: TGTGCCAGCAGTTTATCGCAGGGAGGGTGGGACACTGAAGCTTTCTTT. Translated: CASSLSQGGWDTEAFF.

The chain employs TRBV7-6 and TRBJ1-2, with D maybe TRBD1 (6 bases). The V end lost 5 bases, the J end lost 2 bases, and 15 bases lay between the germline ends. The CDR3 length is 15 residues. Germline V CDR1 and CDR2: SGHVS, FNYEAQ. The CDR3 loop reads CASSPKQGLNYGYTF. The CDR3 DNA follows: TGTGCCAGCAGCCCAAAGCAGGGGCTGAACTATGGCTACACCTTC.

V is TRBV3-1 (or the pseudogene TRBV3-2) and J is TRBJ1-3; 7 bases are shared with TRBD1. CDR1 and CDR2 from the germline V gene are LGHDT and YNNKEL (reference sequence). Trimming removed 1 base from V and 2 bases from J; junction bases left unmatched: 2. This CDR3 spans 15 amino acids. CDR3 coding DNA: TGTGCCAGCAGCCAAGGAGGGGGCACTGGAAACACCATATATTTT. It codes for CASSQGGGTGNTIYF.

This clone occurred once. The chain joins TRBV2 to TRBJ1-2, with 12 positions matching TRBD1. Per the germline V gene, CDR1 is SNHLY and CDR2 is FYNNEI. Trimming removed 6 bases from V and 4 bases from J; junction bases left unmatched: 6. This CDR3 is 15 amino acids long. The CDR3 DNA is TGTGCCAGCAGGGACCGGGACAGGGGGCCCTATGGCTACACCTTC. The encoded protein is CASRDRDRGPYGYTF. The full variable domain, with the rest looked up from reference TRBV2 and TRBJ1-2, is EPEVTQTPSHQVTQMGQEVILRCVPISNHLYFYWYRQILGQKVEFLVSFYNNEISEKSEIFDDQFSVERPDGSNFTLKIRSTKLEDSAMYFCASRDRDRGPYGYTFGSGTRLTVV.

CDR3 bases: TGTGCCAGCCGGGACAGGGGGCTTGTTAACTATGGCTACACCTTC. This encodes CASRDRGLVNYGYTF. This chain links TRBV6-5 with TRBJ1-2; 12 bases match TRBD1. Unmatched junction bases numbered 5, after V lost 8 bases and J lost 1 base. This CDR3 has 15 amino acids. Germline loops: CDR1 MNHEY, CDR2 SVGAGI.

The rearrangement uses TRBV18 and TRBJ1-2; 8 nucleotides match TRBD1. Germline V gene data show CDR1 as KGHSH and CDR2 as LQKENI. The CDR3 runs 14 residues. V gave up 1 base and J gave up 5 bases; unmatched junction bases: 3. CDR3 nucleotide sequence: TGTGCCAGCTCACCACTTGACAGGGGTTATGGCTACACCTTC. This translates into CASSPLDRGYGYTF.